The source of this T cell receptor (beta chain) is a study of vaccination and CD4 T cells after COVID-19. Whole-study findings and limits: Early post-infection timepoints were missing, and relatively few convalescent patients were studied. There was no significant change from around 21 to 38 median reactive clonotypes.

Treatment of the sample: approximately 11-day PBMC culture with coronavirus spike peptide pools or control peptides (ViraFEST assay). Expanded clonotypes were found by TCR sequencing after peptide-pool stimulation (ViraFEST). Sequencing of cultured CD4+ T cell DNA used the Oncomine TCR Beta short-read assay. Extraction of genomic DNA was performed on cultured CD4+ T cells. TCRdb re-derived calls from the PCR reads in MiXCR, one entry per CDR3 protein. The sample has more than 13,000 distinct CDR3 sequences; roughly 58% are singletons. Germline CDR1 reads DFQATT; CDR2 reads SNEGSKA (reference sequence). V was cut by 3 bases and J by 5 bases, with 16 bases left in between. This CDR3 spans 14 amino acids. As for this clonotype: Its target is unknown.

This TCR derives from a human donor who had recovered from COVID-19. The sequencing used CD4+ T cells from blood, cultured in vitro, collected before SARS-CoV-2 vaccination. The rearrangement joins TRBV20-1 to TRBJ1-1, with D perhaps matching TRBD1 (6 bases). CDR3 residues: CSASLGGLGTEAFF. The CDR3 region has the DNA TGCAGTGCTAGCTTGGGGGGCTTGGGGACTGAAGCTTTCTTT.